Listed below are T cell receptor beta chains from one sample, sequenced in a study of molecular identifiers for immune sequencing clone quantification. TCRdb analysed the PCR reads with MiXCR anew, one entry per CDR3 protein. The sample holds tens of thousands of distinct CDR3 sequences, 20% to 25% seen once. The specimen sequenced was naive CD8+ T cells from blood, with Jurkat cell RNA spiked in. The receptors here all came from a human donor in good health. Some libraries in this study had Jurkat cell RNA spiked in. Both conserved end residues are part of each CDR3. A D gene is named only where the DNA matches it firmly. Not all rows give a size; the values are once, few, many and, for expanded clones, a class.

V,D,size,J,CDR3,DNA
TRBV4-1,TRBD2,many,TRBJ2-3,CASSQGPQPRGGSTSTDTQYF,TGCGCCAGCAGCCAAGGGCCCCAACCGCGGGGGGGCTCGACGAGCACAGATACGCAGTATTTT
TRBV29-1,TRBD2,many,TRBJ2-5,CSVEGTSGDQETQYF,TGCAGCGTTGAAGGGACTAGCGGAGATCAAGAGACCCAGTACTTC
TRBV28,-,few,TRBJ2-1,CASSLGRDIRWNNEQFF,TGTGCCAGCAGTTTGGGCCGGGACATTCGGTGGAACAATGAGCAGTTCTTC
TRBV10-3,-,many,TRBJ2-7,CAETHQTSYEQYF,TGTGCCGAGACCCACCAGACTAGTTACGAGCAGTACTTC
TRBV7-9,-,many,TRBJ2-3,CASSLDITDTQYF,TGTGCCAGCAGCTTAGACATCACAGATACGCAGTATTTT
TRBV7-6,TRBD1,many,TRBJ1-1,CASSDPGQGLTEAFF,TGTGCCAGCAGCGACCCGGGACAGGGGTTAACTGAAGCTTTCTTT
TRBV27,-,many,TRBJ2-7,CASSKGVWYEQYF,TGTGCCAGCTCGAAAGGGGTATGGTACGAGCAGTACTTC
TRBV10-2,TRBD1,-,TRBJ2-7,CAGRTGTGGPEQYF,TGCGCCGGCAGAACCGGGACAGGGGGCCCCGAGCAGTACTTC
TRBV19,-,many,TRBJ2-1,CASSIGSRGRYNEQFF,TGTGCCAGTAGTATAGGATCGCGGGGACGATACAATGAGCAGTTCTTC
TRBV2,-,few,TRBJ1-1,CASLPGTAFVTEAFF,TGTGCTTCATTACCGGGGACGGCTTTCGTCACTGAAGCTTTCTTT
TRBV6-5,-,many,TRBJ1-1,CASSYSATRNTEAFF,TGTGCCAGCAGTTACTCCGCGACTAGGAACACTGAAGCTTTCTTT
TRBV20-1,-,many,TRBJ1-1,CSARDRANTEAFF,TGCAGTGCTAGAGACAGGGCGAACACTGAAGCTTTCTTT
TRBV7-3,-,many,TRBJ1-1,CADQGVDTEAFF,TGTGCCGACCAGGGAGTCGACACTGAAGCTTTCTTT
TRBV5-6,-,-,TRBJ2-7,CASSLAPGTSYEQYF,TGTGCCAGCAGCTTGGCGCCGGGGACCTCCTACGAGCAGTACTTC
TRBV19,-,many,TRBJ2-2,CASSIRGPGGTGELFF,TGTGCCAGTAGTATCCGCGGACCCGGAGGGACCGGGGAGCTGTTTTTT
TRBV5-6,-,few,TRBJ2-5,CASRGPMRETQYF,TGTGCCAGCAGGGGGCCGATGAGAGAGACCCAGTACTTC
TRBV4-1,-,many,TRBJ2-7,CASSPSGTGLLVF,TGCGCCAGCAGCCCCTCGGGGACGGGGTTACTCGTCTTC
TRBV5-1,TRBD1,-,TRBJ2-7,CASSPDRVVYEQYF,TGCGCCAGCAGCCCGGACAGGGTGGTCTACGAGCAGTACTTC
TRBV29-1,-,-,TRBJ2-7,CSVLTSYEQYF,TGCAGCGTTCTAACCTCCTACGAGCAGTACTTC
TRBV29-1,-,-,TRBJ2-1,CSVGRGTTLLYNEQFF,TGCAGCGTTGGGAGGGGGACTACGTTACTCTACAATGAGCAGTTCTTC
TRBV7-2,-,many,TRBJ1-1,CASSLVEGGVTEAFF,TGTGCCAGCAGCTTAGTTGAGGGCGGGGTCACTGAAGCTTTCTTT
TRBV28,-,many,TRBJ2-7,CASSIMPLRRSATYEQYF,TGTGCCAGCAGTATTATGCCCCTCCGGAGGAGCGCGACCTACGAGCAGTACTTC